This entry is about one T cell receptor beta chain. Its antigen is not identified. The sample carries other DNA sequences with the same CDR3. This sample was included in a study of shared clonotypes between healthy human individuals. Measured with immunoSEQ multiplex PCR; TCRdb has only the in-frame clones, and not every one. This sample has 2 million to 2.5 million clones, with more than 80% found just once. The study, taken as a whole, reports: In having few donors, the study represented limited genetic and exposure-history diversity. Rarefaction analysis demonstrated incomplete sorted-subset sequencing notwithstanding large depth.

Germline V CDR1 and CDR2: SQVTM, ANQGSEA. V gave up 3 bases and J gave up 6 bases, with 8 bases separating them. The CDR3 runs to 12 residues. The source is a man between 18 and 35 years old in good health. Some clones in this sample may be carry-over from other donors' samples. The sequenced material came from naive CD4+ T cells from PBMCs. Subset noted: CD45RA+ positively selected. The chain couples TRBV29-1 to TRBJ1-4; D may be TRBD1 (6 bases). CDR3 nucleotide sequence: TGCAGCGTTGAGGGGGCGGATGAAAAACTGTTTTTT. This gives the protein CSVEGADEKLFF.